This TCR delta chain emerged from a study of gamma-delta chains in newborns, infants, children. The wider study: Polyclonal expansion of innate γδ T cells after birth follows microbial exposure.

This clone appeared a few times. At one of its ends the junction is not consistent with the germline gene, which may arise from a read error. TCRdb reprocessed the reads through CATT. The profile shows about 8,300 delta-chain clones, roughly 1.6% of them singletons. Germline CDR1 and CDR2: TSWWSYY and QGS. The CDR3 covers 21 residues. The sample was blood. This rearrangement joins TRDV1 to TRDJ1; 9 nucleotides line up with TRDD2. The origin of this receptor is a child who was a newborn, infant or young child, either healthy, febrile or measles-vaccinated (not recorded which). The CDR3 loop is CALGELPSYITGVPFTNKLIF. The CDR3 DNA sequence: TGTGCTCTTGGGGAACTCCCTTCCTACATTACTGGGGTCCCCTTCACCAATAAACTCATCTTT.